This TCR beta chain was recovered during a study of CD8+ T cells in alopecia areata. Study in general: Each recipient was a roughly 7-11-week-old female C3H/HeJ mouse given skin from a roughly 6-13-month-old C3H/HeJ donor with spontaneous alopecia. Broader study findings: Scalp data also include sequences from resident alphabeta T cells of normal skin.

This CDR3 comprises 16 residues. With V trimmed by 3 bases and J by 2 bases, 5 bases remained unmatched. The germline V gene has CDR1 NNHNN and CDR2 SYGAGS (reference sequence). Sorting relied on CD4, CD8alpha, NKG2D, NKG2ACE and other markers applied to pooled cutaneous lymph node cells. The table lists this clone with many counts. The antigen remains unidentified. The database protein in TCRdb disagrees with the DNA translation at residue 13; the sequence shown here was translated from the DNA. The gene names here belong to mouse. The read stops 3 residues short of the end of the CDR3; the missing end is completed from the germline J gene. Isolated RNA was reverse transcribed into cDNA used as the sequencing template. Only in-frame clones appear in the TCRdb table, and some are missing; sequencing was by immunoSEQ multiplex PCR. The specimen has about 19,000 clones, none found just once.

Sample: CD8+ T cells sorted from a lymph node. The receptor was derived from a C3H/HeJ mouse with alopecia areata. The mice in this strain carry MHC haplotype H2-k. The chain links TRBV13-2 to TRBJ1-3, with TRBD1 matching 10 bases. CDR3 DNA, as far as it was read: TGTGCCAGCGGTGCGGACAGGGGGAAGGCTGGAAATACG. This sequence encodes CASGADRGKAGNT. The full-length CDR3 reads as CASGADRGKAGNTLYF.